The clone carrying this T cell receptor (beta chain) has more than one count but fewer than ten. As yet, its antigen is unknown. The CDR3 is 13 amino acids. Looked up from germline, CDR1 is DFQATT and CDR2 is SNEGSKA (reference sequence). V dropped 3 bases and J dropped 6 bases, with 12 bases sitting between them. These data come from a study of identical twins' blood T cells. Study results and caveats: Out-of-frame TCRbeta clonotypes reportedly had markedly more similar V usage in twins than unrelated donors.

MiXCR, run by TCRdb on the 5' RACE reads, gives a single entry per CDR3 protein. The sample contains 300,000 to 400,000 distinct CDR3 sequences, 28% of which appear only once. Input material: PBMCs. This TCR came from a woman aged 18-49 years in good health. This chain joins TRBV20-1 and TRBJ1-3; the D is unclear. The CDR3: CSASSLRLNTIYF. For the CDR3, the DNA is TGCAGTGCTAGCTCGCTACGCTTAAACACCATATATTTT.